These T cell receptor beta chains were read from a single sample in a study of T cell repertoires in cytomegalovirus infection. MiXCR was run by TCRdb on the reads, yielding one entry per CDR3 protein. The profile shows approximately 250,000 distinct CDR3 sequences, 12% of them singletons. Specimen: PBMCs. The receptors were sampled from a human donor in good health (CMV status not recorded). Some clones in this sample may be carry-over from other donors' samples. The CDR3 runs from the conserved cysteine through the conserved F or W. Fields, in order: CDR3 length, J gene, V gene, D gene, clone size, CDR3 DNA, CDR3 protein. D genes are given only for firm matches. Clone size is shown for a subset of rows, as once, few, many or a class of expanded clone.

>13|TRBJ2-3|TRBV7-2|.|few
TGTGCCAGCAGCCCACGACTAGTGGAGCCGCAGTATTTT
CASSPRLVEPQYF
>15|TRBJ2-1|TRBV5-5|TRBD1|few
TGTGCCAGCAGCCCTCCGGGACAGTCCTACAATGAGCAGTTCTTC
CASSPPGQSYNEQFF
>14|TRBJ2-1|TRBV10-3|TRBD1|many
TGTGCCATCAGTGAGGGGACAGCTTTGGGTGAGCAGTTCTTC
CAISEGTALGEQFF
>13|TRBJ2-4|TRBV20-1|TRBD2|many
TGCAGTGCTAGGACATCAGCGGGGAACATTCAGTACTTC
CSARTSAGNIQYF
>14|TRBJ1-2|TRBV7-2|TRBD1|many
TGTGCCAGCAGCAACAGGGGGGGGGTGAGTGGCTACACCTTC
CASSNRGGVSGYTF
>16|TRBJ2-1|TRBV6-1|TRBD2|many
TGTGCCAGCAGTGATTACGGACTAGCGGGGGGTGATGAGCAGTTCTTC
CASSDYGLAGGDEQFF
>14|TRBJ1-6|TRBV20-1|TRBD1|.
TGCAGTGCTGGGACAGGAGATCATAATTCACCCCTCCACTTT
CSAGTGDHNSPLHF
>18|TRBJ1-1|TRBV6-2/TRBV6-3|.|many
TGTGCCAGCAGTATGGGAGGCAGGGTTGGTATCCCGAGGACTGAAGCTTTCTTT
CASSMGGRVGIPRTEAFF
>15|TRBJ2-7|TRBV7-2|TRBD1|many
TGTGCCAGCAGCTTAGTCGCGGGACAGGGCTACGAGCAGTACTTC
CASSLVAGQGYEQYF
>18|TRBJ1-1|TRBV29-1|TRBD1|few
TGCAGCGTTGAAAGCCGTTCGCGTGGAACAGGGGGGAACACTGAAGCTTTCTTT
CSVESRSRGTGGNTEAFF
>15|TRBJ2-3|TRBV11-2|.|.
TGTGCCAGCAGCCCCCTCGGGGATTCGGTAGATACGCAGTATTTT
CASSPLGDSVDTQYF
>14|TRBJ1-2|TRBV7-9|.|many
TGTGCCAGCAGCTTAGACGGCAGGCACTATGGCTACACCTTC
CASSLDGRHYGYTF
>13|TRBJ1-2|TRBV11-2|.|.
TGTGCCAGCAGCTTAGTGTTGGGGGGCGGCTACACCTTC
CASSLVLGGGYTF